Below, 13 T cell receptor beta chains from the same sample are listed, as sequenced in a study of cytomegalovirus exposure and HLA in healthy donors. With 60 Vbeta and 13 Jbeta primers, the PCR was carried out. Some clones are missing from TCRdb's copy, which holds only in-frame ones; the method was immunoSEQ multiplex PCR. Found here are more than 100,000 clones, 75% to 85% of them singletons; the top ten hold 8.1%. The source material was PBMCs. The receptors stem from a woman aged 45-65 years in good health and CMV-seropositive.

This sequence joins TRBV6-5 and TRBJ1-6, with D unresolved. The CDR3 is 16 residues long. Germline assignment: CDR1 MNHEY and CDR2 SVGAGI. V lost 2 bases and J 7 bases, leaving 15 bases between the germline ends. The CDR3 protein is CASSYRTGPGNSPLHF. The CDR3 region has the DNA TGTGCCAGCAGTTACCGAACGGGCCCGGGGAATTCACCCCTCCACTTT.

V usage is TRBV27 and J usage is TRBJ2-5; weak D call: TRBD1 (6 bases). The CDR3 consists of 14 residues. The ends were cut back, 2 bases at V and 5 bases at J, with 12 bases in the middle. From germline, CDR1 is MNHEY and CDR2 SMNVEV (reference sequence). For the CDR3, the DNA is TGTGCCAGCAGTTTAGTGGGGGCGAAGGAGACCCAGTACTTC. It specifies CASSLVGAKETQYF.

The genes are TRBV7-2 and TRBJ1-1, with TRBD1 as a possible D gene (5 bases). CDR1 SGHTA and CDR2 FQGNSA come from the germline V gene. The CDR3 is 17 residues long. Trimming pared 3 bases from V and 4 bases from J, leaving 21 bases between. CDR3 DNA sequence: TGTGCCAGCAGCTTTACCCTTAGAGGGGAGGAGACCACTGAAGCTTTCTTT. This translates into CASSFTLRGEETTEAFF.

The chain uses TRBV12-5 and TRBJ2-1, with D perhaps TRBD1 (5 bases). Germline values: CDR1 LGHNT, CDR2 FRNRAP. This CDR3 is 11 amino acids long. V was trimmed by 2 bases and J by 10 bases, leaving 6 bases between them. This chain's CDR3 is CASGLWGEQFF. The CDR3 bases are TGTGCTAGTGGTTTGTGGGGCGAGCAGTTCTTC.

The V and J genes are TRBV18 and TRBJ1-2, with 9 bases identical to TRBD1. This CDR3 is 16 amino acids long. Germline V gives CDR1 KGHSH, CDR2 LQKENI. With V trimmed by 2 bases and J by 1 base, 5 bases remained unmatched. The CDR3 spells CASSPTGTGSNYGYTF. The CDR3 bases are TGTGCCAGCTCACCAACCGGGACAGGGAGTAACTATGGCTACACCTTC.

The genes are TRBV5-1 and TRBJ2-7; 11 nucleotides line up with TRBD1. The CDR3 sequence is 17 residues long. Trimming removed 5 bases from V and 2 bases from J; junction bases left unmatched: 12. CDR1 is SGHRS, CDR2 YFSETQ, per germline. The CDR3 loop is CASSSQPPGQGAYEQYF. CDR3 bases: TGCGCCAGCAGTTCCCAACCTCCGGGACAGGGGGCCTACGAGCAGTACTTC.

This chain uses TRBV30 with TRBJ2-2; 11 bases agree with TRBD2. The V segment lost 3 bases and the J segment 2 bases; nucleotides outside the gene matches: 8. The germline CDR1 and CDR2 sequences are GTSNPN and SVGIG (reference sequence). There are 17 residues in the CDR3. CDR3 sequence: CAWRGRGLAENTGELFF. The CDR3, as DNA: TGTGCCTGGAGGGGCCGGGGACTAGCGGAAAACACCGGGGAGCTGTTTTTT.

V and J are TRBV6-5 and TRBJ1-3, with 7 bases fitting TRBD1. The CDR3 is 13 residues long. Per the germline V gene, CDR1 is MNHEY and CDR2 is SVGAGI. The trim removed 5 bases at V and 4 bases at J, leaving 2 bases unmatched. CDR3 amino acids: CASSTGEGNTIYF. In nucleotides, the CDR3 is TGTGCCAGCAGTACAGGGGAAGGAAACACCATATATTTT.

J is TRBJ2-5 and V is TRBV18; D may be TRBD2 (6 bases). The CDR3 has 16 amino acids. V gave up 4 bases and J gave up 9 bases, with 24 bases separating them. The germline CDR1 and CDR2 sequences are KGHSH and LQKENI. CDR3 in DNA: TGTGCCAGCTCACTCCCTATGGGGACGGTGTCGGGGGCCCAGTACTTC. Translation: CASSLPMGTVSGAQYF.

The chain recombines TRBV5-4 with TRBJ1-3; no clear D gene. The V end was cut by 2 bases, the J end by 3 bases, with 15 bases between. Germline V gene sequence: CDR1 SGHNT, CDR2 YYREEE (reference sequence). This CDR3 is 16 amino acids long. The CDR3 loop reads CASSFRQAAFGNTIYF. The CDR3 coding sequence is TGTGCCAGCAGCTTTCGCCAGGCCGCCTTTGGAAACACCATATATTTT.

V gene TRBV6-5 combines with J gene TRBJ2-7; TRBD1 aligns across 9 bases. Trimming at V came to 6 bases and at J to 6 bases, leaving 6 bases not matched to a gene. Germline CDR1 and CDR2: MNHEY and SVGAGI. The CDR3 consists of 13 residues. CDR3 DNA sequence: TGTGCCAGCAGGTCGGGACAGGGAGGCGAGCAGTACTTC. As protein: CASRSGQGGEQYF.

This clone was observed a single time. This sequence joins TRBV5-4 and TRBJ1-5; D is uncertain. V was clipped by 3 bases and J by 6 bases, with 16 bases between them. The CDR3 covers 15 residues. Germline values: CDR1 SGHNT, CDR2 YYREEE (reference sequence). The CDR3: CASSSAVIARQPQHF. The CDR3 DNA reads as TGTGCCAGCAGCTCCGCGGTGATAGCTCGTCAGCCCCAGCATTTT.

DNA for the CDR3: TGTGCCATTCGGGGTCTAGCGGGAGGGATCCTAGAGACCCAGTACTTC. Translating it yields CAIRGLAGGILETQYF. V usage is TRBV28 and J usage is TRBJ2-5; 12 bases fit TRBD2. CDR1 is MDHEN and CDR2 is SYDVKM in the germline V gene. The CDR3 covers 16 residues. V dropped 10 bases and J dropped 4; count of bases not matched to a gene: 13.